The 23 T cell receptor beta chains below come from one sample, sequenced in a study of immune evolution from preneoplasia to lung adenocarcinoma. The protocol was immunoSEQ multiplex PCR, while the TCRdb copy is restricted to in-frame clones and leaves out a portion. The repertoire includes approximately 7,000 clones, around three quarters of them detected once, and around 3% sits in the top ten. Sequencing used FFPE invasive lung adenocarcinoma tissue. These receptors were collected from a person in their 40s with lung adenocarcinoma.

This clone was recorded once. The V and J genes are TRBV11-3 and TRBJ2-1, with TRBD2 matching 12 bases. V lost 5 bases, J lost 0 bases, and 5 bases stayed unmatched. Per the germline V gene, CDR1 is SGHNT and CDR2 is YENEEA. The CDR3 consists of 17 residues. The CDR3 DNA reads TGTGCCAGCAGCGCTGGGACTAGCGGGTTCTCCTACAATGAGCAGTTCTTC. Its protein product is CASSAGTSGFSYNEQFF.

This clone showed up just once. The rearrangement uses TRBV13 and TRBJ2-2; possibly TRBD2 for D (5 bases). The V and J ends lost 3 bases and 1 base respectively, with 6 bases between them. The CDR3 runs to 14 residues. Germline V CDR1 and CDR2: PRHDT, FYEKMQ (reference sequence). In DNA, the CDR3 is TGTGCCAGCAGCTTCGGGGAGAACACCGGGGAGCTGTTTTTT. It codes for CASSFGENTGELFF.

The CDR3 DNA sequence: TGTGCCAGCAGCTTAGCGAACAGGGACGGCTACACCTTC. It yields the protein CASSLANRDGYTF. The chain couples TRBV7-9 to TRBJ1-2; D is possibly TRBD1 (6 bases). The V and J ends lost 0 bases and 8 bases respectively, with 10 bases between them. Germline loops: CDR1 SEHNR, CDR2 FQNEAQ (reference sequence). The CDR3 spans 13 residues.

The J gene is TRBJ2-7, the V gene TRBV4-3; TRBD1 aligns across 8 bases. The length of the CDR3 is 17 residues. J was trimmed by 0 bases and V by 0 bases; bases with no gene match: 7. The V gene's germline CDR1 is LGHNA and CDR2 YSLEER. The CDR3 loop is CASSQEQGDRSSYEQYF. The CDR3 region has the DNA TGCGCCAGCAGCCAAGAACAAGGGGACAGGAGCTCCTACGAGCAGTACTTC.

The CDR3 protein is CASSPGQLKSYEQYF. CDR3 bases: TGTGCCAGCAGTCCTGGACAGTTAAAATCCTACGAGCAGTACTTC. The rearrangement links TRBV5-4 to TRBJ2-7; TRBD1 is a possible D gene (6 bases). This CDR3 has 15 amino acids. Trimming removed 5 bases at V and 1 base at J, with 16 bases between. The germline V gene encodes CDR1 SGHNT and CDR2 YYREEE (reference sequence). Together with reference TRBV5-4 and TRBJ2-7, the CDR3 gives the full variable domain: ETGVTQSPTHLIKTRGQQVTLRCSSQSGHNTVSWYQQALGQGPQFIFQYYREEENGRGNFPPRFSGLQFPNYSSELNVNALELDDSALYLCASSPGQLKSYEQYFGPGTRLTVT.

V gene TRBV5-1 combines with J gene TRBJ1-1; a possible D gene is TRBD1 (5 bases). Germline CDR1 SGHRS, CDR2 YFSETQ. V was clipped by 3 bases and J by 14 bases, with 20 bases between them. The CDR3 covers 13 residues. CDR3 coding DNA: TGCGCCAGCAGCTCAACTACAGGCCTTGTGGGCTTCTTT. Its protein is CASSSTTGLVGFF.

The J gene is TRBJ2-5, the V gene TRBV7-9; TRBD1 agrees at 7 bases. Germline lookup yields CDR1 SEHNR and CDR2 FQNEAQ (reference sequence). The CDR3 runs to 15 residues. Unmatched junction bases numbered 6, after V lost 1 base and J lost 4 bases. CDR3 in amino acids: CASSLGGQDGETQYF. CDR3 DNA sequence: TGTGCCAGCAGCTTAGGCGGACAGGACGGAGAGACCCAGTACTTC.

This sequence joins TRBV20-1 and TRBJ1-2; unclear D gene. The germline V gene encodes CDR1 DFQATT and CDR2 SNEGSKA (reference sequence). The CDR3 has 11 residues. Trimming left V 8 bases short and J 2 bases short, with 9 bases between. The CDR3 coding sequence is TGCAGTCCGAATCGGAACTATGGCTACACCTTC. Translation gives CSPNRNYGYTF.

The rearrangement links TRBV4-2 to TRBJ2-1; TRBD2 aligns across 10 bases. Germline CDR1 is LGHNA and CDR2 is YNFKEQ. V shed 0 bases, J shed 4 bases, and the junction held 3 bases outside the gene matches. The CDR3 is made up of 16 amino acids. The CDR3 is CASSQESGGVYNEQFF. The CDR3 DNA follows: TGTGCCAGCAGCCAAGAGAGCGGGGGGGTTTACAATGAGCAGTTCTTC.

This clone was recorded a few times. CDR3 nucleotide sequence: TGTGCCAGCAGGGTACAGGAAAACACTGAAGCTTTCTTT. It specifies CASRVQENTEAFF. The gene calls are TRBV6-4 and TRBJ1-1; TRBD1 is a possible D gene (5 bases). The CDR3 has 13 amino acids. Trimming stripped 6 bases from V and 2 bases from J, with 10 bases between. The germline gives CDR1 MRHNA, CDR2 SNTAGT.

This clone was counted once. This chain connects TRBV28 to TRBJ1-1; D is undetermined. The CDR3 loop spans 12 amino acids. The V end lost 6 bases, the J end lost 0 bases, and 5 bases lay between the germline ends. Germline CDR1 is MDHEN and CDR2 is SYDVKM. CDR3 nucleotide sequence: TGTGCCAGCAGGATAATGAACACTGAAGCTTTCTTT. Protein product: CASRIMNTEAFF.

This chain links TRBV14 with TRBJ2-6; TRBD1 aligns across 8 bases. CDR1 is SGHDN, CDR2 FVKESK, per germline. Trimming removed 0 bases from V and 4 bases from J; junction bases left unmatched: 11. The CDR3 has 19 amino acids. The CDR3 sequence: CASSQDTTGVPIGANVLTF. CDR3 nucleotides: TGTGCCAGCAGCCAAGATACGACAGGGGTTCCCATCGGGGCCAACGTCCTGACTTTC. Using reference TRBV14 and TRBJ2-6 for the parts outside the CDR3, the full variable domain is EAGVTQFPSHSVIEKGQTVTLRCDPISGHDNLYWYRRVMGKEIKFLLHFVKESKQDESGMPNNRFLAERTGGTYSTLKVQPAELEDSGVYFCASSQDTTGVPIGANVLTFGAGSRLTVL.

The V and J genes are TRBV30 and TRBJ1-2; 9 bases are shared with TRBD1. Germline V gives CDR1 GTSNPN, CDR2 SVGIG (reference sequence). Unmatched junction bases numbered 8, after V lost 3 bases and J lost 6 bases. The CDR3 spans 14 residues. CDR3 sequence: CAWSTGTGMNGYTF. CDR3 sequence (DNA): TGTGCCTGGAGCACCGGGACAGGGATGAATGGCTACACCTTC.

The chain joins TRBV10-3 to TRBJ1-2, with 10 bases aligning to TRBD1. The germline V gene has CDR1 ENHRY and CDR2 SYGVKD. The CDR3 extends over 14 amino acids. V lost 7 bases and J lost 4; bases outside the gene matches: 6. The CDR3 region has the DNA TGTGCCATCATGGAGACAGGGGGCCCCTATGGCTACACCTTC. Residues: CAIMETGGPYGYTF.

J is TRBJ1-4 and V is TRBV25-1; D perhaps matches TRBD1 (5 bases). CDR3 length: 15 residues. Trimming cost V 3 bases and J 7 bases, with 15 bases left between them. Germline V CDR1 and CDR2: MGHDK, SYGVNS. CDR3 amino acids: CASSDSKGIGEKLFF. In DNA form, the CDR3 reads TGTGCCAGCAGTGATTCTAAGGGGATTGGTGAAAAACTGTTTTTT.

The chain carries TRBV5-4 and TRBJ2-1; 11 bases map to TRBD2. The germline CDR1 and CDR2 sequences are SGHNT and YYREEE (reference sequence). The CDR3 extends over 17 amino acids. V lost 4 bases and J lost 7; bases outside the gene matches: 13. The CDR3 sequence is CASSRPSIAGGQNEQFF. CDR3 sequence (DNA): TGTGCCAGCAGCAGGCCCTCTATAGCGGGAGGGCAGAATGAGCAGTTCTTC. The variable domain in full, completed from reference TRBV5-4 and TRBJ2-1, reads ETGVTQSPTHLIKTRGQQVTLRCSSQSGHNTVSWYQQALGQGPQFIFQYYREEENGRGNFPPRFSGLQFPNYSSELNVNALELDDSALYLCASSRPSIAGGQNEQFFGPGTRLTVL.

The V gene is TRBV18, the J gene TRBJ1-1, with a tentative D call TRBD1 (6 bases). V lost 5 bases and J lost 7, with 14 bases in between. The CDR3 totals 13 residues. CDR1 and CDR2 from the germline V gene are KGHSH and LQKENI. CDR3 loop: CASSTAGTYEAFF. The CDR3 DNA is TGTGCCAGCTCAACGGCCGGGACATATGAAGCTTTCTTT.

The chain links TRBV7-8 to TRBJ1-3, with a weak D call TRBD1 (5 bases). Germline V gene lookup returns CDR1 SGHVS and CDR2 FQNEAQ. This CDR3 has 14 residues. V was cut by 8 bases and J by 1 base, with 12 bases left in between. The CDR3 bases are TGTGCCAGCGGGGGACCGTCGTCTGGAAACACCATATATTTT. Translating gives CASGGPSSGNTIYF.

The chain has TRBV5-1 and TRBJ2-1; TRBD1 is a possible D gene (6 bases). The germline V gene encodes CDR1 SGHRS and CDR2 YFSETQ. The V end was cut by 0 bases, the J end by 4 bases, with 8 bases between. This CDR3 has 14 residues. The CDR3 nucleotides read TGCGCCAGCAGCTTGGGACAGGAGTACAATGAGCAGTTCTTC. This sequence encodes CASSLGQEYNEQFF. The entire variable domain, with the rest obtained from reference TRBV5-1 and TRBJ2-1, is as follows: KAGVTQTPRYLIKTRGQQVTLSCSPISGHRSVSWYQQTPGQGLQFLFEYFSETQRNKGNFPGRFSGRQFSNSRSEMNVSTLELGDSALYLCASSLGQEYNEQFFGPGTRLTVL.

The chain combines TRBV28 with TRBJ1-4; D might be TRBD1 (6 bases). CDR1 MDHEN and CDR2 SYDVKM come from the germline V gene. Trimming stripped 4 bases from V and 6 bases from J, with 12 bases between. The CDR3 loop spans 14 amino acids. Written as DNA, the CDR3 is TGTGCCAGCAGTTCGGGGGCGAGCGATGAAAAACTGTTTTTT. Its protein is CASSSGASDEKLFF.

This clone was counted only a few times. The V call is TRBV2, the J call TRBJ2-7; tentative D call: TRBD1 (6 bases). Trimming removed 7 bases at V and 4 bases at J, with 17 bases between. In germline, CDR1 is SNHLY, CDR2 FYNNEI. The CDR3 is 14 residues long. CDR3 DNA: TGTGCCAGCAACAGGGAAAAAGGTCCTTACGAGCAGTACTTC. The encoded protein is CASNREKGPYEQYF.

The CDR3 coding sequence is TGTGCCAGCTCAACTCCGGGGGGAAGGGACCAGTACTTC. Amino acids: CASSTPGGRDQYF. This chain links TRBV25-1 with TRBJ2-5; TRBD2 matches at 7 bases. The CDR3 has 13 amino acids. Germline CDR1 is MGHDK and CDR2 is SYGVNS. Trimming took 8 bases from V and 10 from J; bases not matched to a gene: 13.

The J gene is TRBJ1-2, the V gene TRBV5-6; TRBD1 is a possible D gene (6 bases). Germline CDR1 SGHDT, CDR2 YYEEEE. V gave up 0 bases and J gave up 3 bases, with 12 bases separating them. The CDR3 loop spans 15 amino acids. DNA for the CDR3: TGTGCCAGCAGCTTGGCGGGCGCAGGGGACTATGGCTACACCTTC. It codes for CASSLAGAGDYGYTF.